Listed here are 12 T cell receptor beta chains from one sample, sequenced in a study of regulatory T cells in long-lasting Graves disease. Building of the TCR beta libraries involved iRepertoire HTBI primers and Arm-PCR of CDR3 regions. In TCRdb, the multiplex PCR reads were re-called with MiXCR into one record per CDR3 protein. There are 450,000 to 700,000 distinct CDR3 sequences in the sample; approximately 13% occur only once, and approximately 9.3% lies in the top ten. Specified time point: newly diagnosed GD, antithyroid drugs for less than 3 months. RNA isolated from PBMCs was used to make the TCR library. The same specimen was also included in a second study, on T cells in Graves' hyperthyroidism and ophthalmopathy.

The specimen comprised peripheral blood mononuclear cells (PBMCs), sampled at new diagnosis, from a patient treated with antithyroid drugs. These receptors came from a young man with Graves disease.

Many counts were recorded for this clonotype. The V call is TRBV3-1, the J call TRBJ2-5, with TRBD1 matching 7 bases. V was clipped by 7 bases and J by 2 bases; unmatched bases: 7. CDR3 length: 14 amino acids. The germline V gene has CDR1 LGHDT and CDR2 YNNKEL (reference sequence). CDR3 region: CASTERDRQETQYF. The CDR3 bases are TGTGCCAGCACCGAGAGGGACAGACAAGAGACCCAGTACTTC.

As regards this clonotype: A much larger clone differs from this one at a single base, so this may be a read error. This sequence joins TRBV12-3 or TRBV12-4 and TRBJ2-7, with unresolved D. Deletions cut 9 bases from V and 3 bases from J, with 12 bases between. The CDR3 loop spans 12 amino acids. Here the CDR3 reads CASSKEYYEQYF. CDR3 in DNA: TGTGCCAGTAGTAAGGAGTACTACGAGCAGTACTTC.

This clonotype was counted a few times. The rearrangement joins TRBV2 to TRBJ2-3, with D tentatively TRBD2 (5 bases). V lost 6 bases and J 4 bases, leaving 17 bases between the germline ends. In germline, CDR1 is SNHLY, CDR2 FYNNEI. The CDR3 consists of 15 residues. This chain's CDR3 is CASREGVGRADTQYF. The CDR3 nucleotides are TGTGCCAGCAGAGAGGGAGTCGGGCGGGCAGATACGCAGTATTTT.

The V gene is TRBV27, the J gene TRBJ2-1, with D unresolved. Germline assignment: CDR1 MNHEY and CDR2 SMNVEV (reference sequence). The V and J ends lost 4 bases and 4 bases respectively, with 11 bases between them. The CDR3 is 14 residues long. CDR3 nucleotides: TGTGCCAGCAGTTACGCGCTATCGTACAATGAGCAGTTCTTC. Protein sequence: CASSYALSYNEQFF.

There are a few counts of this clonotype. The V and J genes are TRBV18 and TRBJ2-2, with 7 bases aligning to TRBD2. Germline V gene sequence: CDR1 KGHSH, CDR2 LQKENI. V trimming: 3 bases; J trimming: 5 bases; junction bases outside the gene matches: 9. The CDR3 is 16 amino acids. CDR3 sequence (DNA): TGTGCCAGCTCACCGGCGGCGGGAGTTTTGACCGGGGAGCTGTTTTTT. This codes for CASSPAAGVLTGELFF.

In this sample, this clonotype turned up many times. V and J are TRBV5-1 and TRBJ1-1; 7 bases agree with TRBD1. Unmatched junction bases numbered 3, after V lost 2 bases and J lost 2 bases. This CDR3 contains 14 residues. From germline, CDR1 is SGHRS and CDR2 YFSETQ. CDR3 amino acids: CASSLNRGNTEAFF. Here the CDR3 DNA reads TGCGCCAGCAGCTTAAACAGGGGAAACACTGAAGCTTTCTTT.

This chain links TRBV29-1 with TRBJ1-5, with TRBD1 as a possible D gene (5 bases). This CDR3 contains 14 residues. Germline values: CDR1 SQVTM, CDR2 ANQGSEA. Trimming left V 1 base short and J 7 bases short, with 14 bases between. The CDR3 nucleotides are TGCAGCGTTGAAGTTGGGGGGAGAGGGCAGCCCCAGCATTTT. This encodes CSVEVGGRGQPQHF.

In its sample, this clonotype was seen many times. This rearrangement joins TRBV24-1 to TRBJ2-1; 9 positions match TRBD2. V shed 9 bases, J shed 5 bases, and the junction held 10 bases outside the gene matches. Germline V gene data show CDR1 as KGHDR and CDR2 as SFDVKD. The CDR3 runs to 15 residues. DNA for the CDR3: TGTGCCACCTCCGATCAGCTAGCGGGACACAATGAGCAGTTCTTC. It translates to CATSDQLAGHNEQFF.

This clonotype was observed many times. V is TRBV28 and J is TRBJ2-3; D uncertain. There are 14 residues in the CDR3. From germline, CDR1 is MDHEN and CDR2 SYDVKM. With 10 bases removed from V and 0 bases from J, the gap between germline ends came to 14 bases. The CDR3 spells CATRKDGSTDTQYF. Here the CDR3 DNA reads TGTGCCACCCGTAAGGACGGAAGCACAGATACGCAGTATTTT.

Turning to this clonotype: The junction and the germline gene differ at one end; a read error may be behind it. The chain recombines TRBV2 with TRBJ2-5, with TRBD2 identical over 10 bases. Germline V gene sequence: CDR1 SNHLY, CDR2 FYNNEI. This CDR3 spans 14 amino acids. CDR3 DNA: TGCGCCAGCAGCTCCAGCGGGAGGGAGGAGACCCAGTACTTC. Residues: CASSSSGREETQYF.

This clonotype was counted ten times or more. The chain is built from TRBV7-2 and TRBJ2-1, with 9 bases lining up with TRBD2. Germline V gives CDR1 SGHTA, CDR2 FQGNSA. This CDR3 has 15 amino acids. After removal of 7 bases from V and 2 bases from J, the junction contained 6 bases not matched to a gene. CDR3: CASTPLAGPYNEQFF. Written as DNA, the CDR3 is TGTGCCAGCACCCCACTAGCGGGTCCCTACAATGAGCAGTTCTTC.

As concerns this clonotype: A much larger clone differs from this one at a single base, so this may be a read error. The genes are TRBV27 and TRBJ1-2; D is ambiguous. There are 14 residues in the CDR3. V shed 8 bases and J shed 10 bases, with 23 bases lying between them. The germline CDR1 and CDR2 sequences are MNHEY and SMNVEV (reference sequence). The chain's CDR3 is CASGSRPYRLLYTF. Written as DNA, the CDR3 is TGTGCCAGCGGTTCCCGTCCTTACCGACTCCTCTACACCTTC.